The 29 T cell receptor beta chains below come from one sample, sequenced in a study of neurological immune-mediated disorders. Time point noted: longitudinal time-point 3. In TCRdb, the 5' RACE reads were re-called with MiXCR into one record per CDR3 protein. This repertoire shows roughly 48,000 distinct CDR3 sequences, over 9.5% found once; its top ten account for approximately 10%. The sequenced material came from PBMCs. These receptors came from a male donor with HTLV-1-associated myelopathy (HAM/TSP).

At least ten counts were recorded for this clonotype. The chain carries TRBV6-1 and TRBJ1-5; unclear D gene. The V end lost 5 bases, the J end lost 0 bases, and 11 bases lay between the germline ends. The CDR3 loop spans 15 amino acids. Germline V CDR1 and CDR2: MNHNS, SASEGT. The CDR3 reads CASSPQKYSNQPQHF. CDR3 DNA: TGTGCCAGCAGTCCCCAGAAATATAGCAATCAGCCCCAGCATTTT.

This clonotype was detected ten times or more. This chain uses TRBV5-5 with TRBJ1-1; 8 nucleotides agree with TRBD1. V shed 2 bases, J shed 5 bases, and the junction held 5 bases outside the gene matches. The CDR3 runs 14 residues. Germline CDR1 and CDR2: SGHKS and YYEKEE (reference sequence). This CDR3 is CASSFLQGVTEAFF. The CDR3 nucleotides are TGTGCCAGCAGCTTCTTACAGGGGGTGACTGAAGCTTTCTTT. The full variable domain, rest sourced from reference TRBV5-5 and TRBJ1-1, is DAGVTQSPTHLIKTRGQQVTLRCSPISGHKSVSWYQQVLGQGPQFIFQYYEKEERGRGNFPDRFSARQFPNYSSELNVNALLLGDSALYLCASSFLQGVTEAFFGQGTRLTVV.

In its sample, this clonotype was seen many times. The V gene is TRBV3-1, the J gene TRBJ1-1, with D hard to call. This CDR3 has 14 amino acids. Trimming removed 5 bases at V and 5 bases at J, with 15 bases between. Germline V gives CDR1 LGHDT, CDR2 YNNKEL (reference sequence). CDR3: CASSATTGGTEAFF. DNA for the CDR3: TGTGCCAGCAGCGCAACCACGGGAGGGACTGAAGCTTTCTTT.

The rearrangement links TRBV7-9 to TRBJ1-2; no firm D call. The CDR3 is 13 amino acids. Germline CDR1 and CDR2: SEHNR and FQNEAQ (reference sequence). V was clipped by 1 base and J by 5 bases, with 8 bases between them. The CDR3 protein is CASSLGPRYGYTF. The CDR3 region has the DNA TGTGCCAGCAGCTTAGGTCCTCGATATGGCTACACCTTC.

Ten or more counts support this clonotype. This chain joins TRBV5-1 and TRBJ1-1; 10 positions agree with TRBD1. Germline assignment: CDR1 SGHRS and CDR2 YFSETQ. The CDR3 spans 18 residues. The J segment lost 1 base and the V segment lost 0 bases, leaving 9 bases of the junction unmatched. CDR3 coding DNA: TGCGCCAGCAGCTTGGGGAGACCGGGACAGGGGTGGAACACTGAAGCTTTCTTT. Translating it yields CASSLGRPGQGWNTEAFF.

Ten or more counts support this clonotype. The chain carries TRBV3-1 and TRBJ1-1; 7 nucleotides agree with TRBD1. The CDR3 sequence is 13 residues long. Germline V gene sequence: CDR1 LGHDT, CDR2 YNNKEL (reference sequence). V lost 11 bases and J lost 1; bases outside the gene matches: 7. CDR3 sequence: CAASGTANTEAFF. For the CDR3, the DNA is TGTGCCGCTTCAGGGACAGCGAACACTGAAGCTTTCTTT. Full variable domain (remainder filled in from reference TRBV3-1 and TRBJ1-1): DTAVSQTPKYLVTQMGNDKSIKCEQNLGHDTMYWYKQDSKKFLKIMFSYNNKELIINETVPNRFSPKSPDKAHLNLHINSLELGDSAVYFCAASGTANTEAFFGQGTRLTVV.

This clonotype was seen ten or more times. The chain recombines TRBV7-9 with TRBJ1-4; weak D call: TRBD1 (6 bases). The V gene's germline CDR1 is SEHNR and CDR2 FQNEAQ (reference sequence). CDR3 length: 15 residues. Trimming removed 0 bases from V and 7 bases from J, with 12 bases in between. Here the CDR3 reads CASSLAPRGGEKLFF. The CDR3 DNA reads TGTGCCAGCAGCTTAGCGCCCAGGGGTGGTGAAAAACTGTTTTTT. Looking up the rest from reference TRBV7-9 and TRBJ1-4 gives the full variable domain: DTGVSQNPRHKITKRGQNVTFRCDPISEHNRLYWYRQTLGQGPEFLTYFQNEAQLEKSRLLSDRFSAERPKGSFSTLEIQRTEQGDSAMYLCASSLAPRGGEKLFFGSGTQLSVL.

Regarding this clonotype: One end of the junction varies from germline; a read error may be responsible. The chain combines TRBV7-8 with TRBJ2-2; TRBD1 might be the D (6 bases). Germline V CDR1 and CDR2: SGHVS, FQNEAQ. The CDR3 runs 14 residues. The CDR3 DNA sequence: TGTACCAGCGACAAACACCAGGGGACCGGGGAGCTGTTTTTT. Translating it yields CTSDKHQGTGELFF.

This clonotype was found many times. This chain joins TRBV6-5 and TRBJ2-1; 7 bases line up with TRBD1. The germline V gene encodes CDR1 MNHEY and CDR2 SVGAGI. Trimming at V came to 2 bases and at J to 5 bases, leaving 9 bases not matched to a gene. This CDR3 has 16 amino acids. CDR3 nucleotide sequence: TGTGCCAGCAGTTACCAGGATACAGGGGTGAACAATGAGCAGTTCTTC. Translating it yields CASSYQDTGVNNEQFF.

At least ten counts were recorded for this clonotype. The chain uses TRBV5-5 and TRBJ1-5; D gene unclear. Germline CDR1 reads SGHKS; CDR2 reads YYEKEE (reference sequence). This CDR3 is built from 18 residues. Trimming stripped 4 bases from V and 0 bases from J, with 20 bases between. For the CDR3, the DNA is TGTGCCAGCAGCGCCGGCGGACCAATATACTATAGCAATCAGCCCCAGCATTTT. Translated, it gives CASSAGGPIYYSNQPQHF.

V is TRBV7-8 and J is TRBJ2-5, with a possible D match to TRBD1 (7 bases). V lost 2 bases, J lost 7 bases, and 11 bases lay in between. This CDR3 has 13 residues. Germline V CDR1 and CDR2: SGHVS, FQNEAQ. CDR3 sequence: CASSLQGGGTQYF. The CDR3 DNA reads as TGTGCCAGCAGCTTACAGGGGGGAGGGACCCAGTACTTC.

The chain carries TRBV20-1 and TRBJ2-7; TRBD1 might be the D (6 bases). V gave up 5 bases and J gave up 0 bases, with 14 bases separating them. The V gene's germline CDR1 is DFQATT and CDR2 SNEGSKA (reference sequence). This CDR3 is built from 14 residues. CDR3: CSAANRVVSYEQYF. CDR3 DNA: TGCAGTGCTGCTAACAGGGTTGTCTCCTACGAGCAGTACTTC.

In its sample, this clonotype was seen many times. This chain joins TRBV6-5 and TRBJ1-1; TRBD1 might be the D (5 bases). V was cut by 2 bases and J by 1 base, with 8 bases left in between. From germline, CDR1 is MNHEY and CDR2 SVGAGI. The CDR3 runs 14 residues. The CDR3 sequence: CASSYAGTNTEAFF. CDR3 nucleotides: TGTGCCAGCAGTTACGCCGGGACGAACACTGAAGCTTTCTTT.

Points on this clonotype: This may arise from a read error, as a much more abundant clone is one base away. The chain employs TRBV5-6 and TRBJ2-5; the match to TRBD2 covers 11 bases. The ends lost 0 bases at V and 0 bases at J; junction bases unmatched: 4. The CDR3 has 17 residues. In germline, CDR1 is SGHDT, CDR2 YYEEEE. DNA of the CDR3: TGTGCCAGCAGCTTGGACCTTAGCGGGGGGGACCAAGAGACCCAGTACTTC. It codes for CASSLDLSGGDQETQYF.

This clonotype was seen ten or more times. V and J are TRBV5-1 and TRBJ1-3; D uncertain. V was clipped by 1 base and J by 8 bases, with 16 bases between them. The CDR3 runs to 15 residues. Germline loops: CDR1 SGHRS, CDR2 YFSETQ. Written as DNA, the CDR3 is TGCGCCAGCAGCTTGTATAACAGCGCTGGGGACACCATATATTTT. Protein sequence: CASSLYNSAGDTIYF.

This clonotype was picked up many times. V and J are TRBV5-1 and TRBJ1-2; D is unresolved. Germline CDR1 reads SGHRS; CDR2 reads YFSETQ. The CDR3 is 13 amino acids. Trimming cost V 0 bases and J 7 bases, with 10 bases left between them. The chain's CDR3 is CASSLVGSSGYTF. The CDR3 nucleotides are TGCGCCAGCAGCTTGGTGGGCAGCTCTGGCTACACCTTC.

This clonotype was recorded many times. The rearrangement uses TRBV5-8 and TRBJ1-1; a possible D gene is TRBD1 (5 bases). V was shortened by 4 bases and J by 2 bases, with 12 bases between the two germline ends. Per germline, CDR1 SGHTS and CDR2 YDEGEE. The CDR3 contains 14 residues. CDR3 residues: CASSGTGRNTEAFF. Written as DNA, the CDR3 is TGTGCCAGCAGCGGGACGGGCAGAAACACTGAAGCTTTCTTT.

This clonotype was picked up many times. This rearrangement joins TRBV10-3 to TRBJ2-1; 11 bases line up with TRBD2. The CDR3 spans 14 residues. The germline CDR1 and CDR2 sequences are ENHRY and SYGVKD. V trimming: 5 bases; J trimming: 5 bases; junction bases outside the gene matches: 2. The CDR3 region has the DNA TGTGCCATCAGTCCTAGCGGGGGGCACAATGAGCAGTTCTTC. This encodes CAISPSGGHNEQFF.

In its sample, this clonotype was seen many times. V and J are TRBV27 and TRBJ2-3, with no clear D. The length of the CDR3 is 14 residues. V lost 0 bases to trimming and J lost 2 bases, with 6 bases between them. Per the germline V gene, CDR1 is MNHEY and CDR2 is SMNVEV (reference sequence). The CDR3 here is CASSLSMFTDTQYF. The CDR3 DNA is TGTGCCAGCAGTTTATCGATGTTCACAGATACGCAGTATTTT.

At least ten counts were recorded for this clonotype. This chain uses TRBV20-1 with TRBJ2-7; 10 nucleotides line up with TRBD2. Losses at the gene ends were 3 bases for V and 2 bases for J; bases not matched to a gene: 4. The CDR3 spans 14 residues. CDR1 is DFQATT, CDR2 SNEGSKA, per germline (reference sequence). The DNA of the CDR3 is TGCAGTGCTAGTGAACTAGCGGGGCCCTACGAGCAGTACTTC. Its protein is CSASELAGPYEQYF.

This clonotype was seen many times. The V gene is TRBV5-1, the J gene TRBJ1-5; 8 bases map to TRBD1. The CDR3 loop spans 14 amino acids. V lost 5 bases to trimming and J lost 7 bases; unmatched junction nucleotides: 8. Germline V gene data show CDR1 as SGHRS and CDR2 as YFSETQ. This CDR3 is CASSPTGAWQPQHF. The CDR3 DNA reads TGCGCCAGCAGTCCGACAGGGGCGTGGCAGCCCCAGCATTTT.

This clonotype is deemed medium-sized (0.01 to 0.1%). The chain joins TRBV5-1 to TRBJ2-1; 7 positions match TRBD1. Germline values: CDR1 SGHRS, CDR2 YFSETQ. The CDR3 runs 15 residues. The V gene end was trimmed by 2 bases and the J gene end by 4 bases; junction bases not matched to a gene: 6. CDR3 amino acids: CASSFRDRKYNEQFF. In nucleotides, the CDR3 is TGCGCCAGCAGCTTCCGGGACAGAAAGTACAATGAGCAGTTCTTC.

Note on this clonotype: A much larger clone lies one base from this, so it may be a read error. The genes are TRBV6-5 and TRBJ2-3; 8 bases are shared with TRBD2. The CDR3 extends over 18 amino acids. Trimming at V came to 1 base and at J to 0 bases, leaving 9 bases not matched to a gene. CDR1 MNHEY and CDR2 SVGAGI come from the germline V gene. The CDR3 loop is CASSYFGGGYSSTDTQYF. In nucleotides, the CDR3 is TGTGCCAGCAGTTACTTTGGCGGGGGGTATTCTAGCACAGATACGCAGTATTTT.

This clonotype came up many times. The CDR3 reads CASSLAAGPAYGYTF. The CDR3 DNA follows: TGTGCCAGCAGCTTAGCGGCAGGGCCCGCTTATGGCTACACCTTC. The chain is built from TRBV7-9 and TRBJ1-2; possibly TRBD1 for D (5 bases). The CDR3 runs 15 residues. The V end lost 0 bases, the J end lost 5 bases, and 13 bases lay between the germline ends. The germline CDR1 and CDR2 sequences are SEHNR and FQNEAQ (reference sequence).

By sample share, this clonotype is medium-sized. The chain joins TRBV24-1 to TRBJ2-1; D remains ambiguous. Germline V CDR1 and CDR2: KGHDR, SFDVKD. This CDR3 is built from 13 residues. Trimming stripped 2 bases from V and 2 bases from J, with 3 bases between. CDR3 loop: CATSDSPYNEQFF. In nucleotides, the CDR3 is TGTGCCACCAGTGATTCCCCCTACAATGAGCAGTTCTTC.

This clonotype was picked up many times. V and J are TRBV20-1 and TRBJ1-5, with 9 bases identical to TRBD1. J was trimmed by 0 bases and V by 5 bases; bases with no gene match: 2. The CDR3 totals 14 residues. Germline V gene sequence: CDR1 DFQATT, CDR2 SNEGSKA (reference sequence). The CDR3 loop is CSAGDRVSNQPQHF. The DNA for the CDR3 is TGCAGTGCTGGGGACAGGGTTAGCAATCAGCCCCAGCATTTT.

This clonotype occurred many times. The CDR3 reads CASSLGERQPQHF. In nucleotides, the CDR3 is TGTGCCAGCAGCCTAGGTGAGCGTCAGCCCCAGCATTTT. The gene calls are TRBV7-2 and TRBJ1-5, with D unclear. V was clipped by 5 bases and J by 6 bases, with 11 bases between them. The CDR3 loop spans 13 amino acids. Germline CDR1 SGHTA, CDR2 FQGNSA.

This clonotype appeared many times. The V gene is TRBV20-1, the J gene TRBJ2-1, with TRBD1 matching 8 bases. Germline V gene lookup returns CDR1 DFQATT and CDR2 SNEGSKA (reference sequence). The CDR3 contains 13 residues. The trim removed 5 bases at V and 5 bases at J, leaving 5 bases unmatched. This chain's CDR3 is CSAADRVHNEQFF. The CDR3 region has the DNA TGCAGTGCTGCGGACAGGGTCCACAATGAGCAGTTCTTC.

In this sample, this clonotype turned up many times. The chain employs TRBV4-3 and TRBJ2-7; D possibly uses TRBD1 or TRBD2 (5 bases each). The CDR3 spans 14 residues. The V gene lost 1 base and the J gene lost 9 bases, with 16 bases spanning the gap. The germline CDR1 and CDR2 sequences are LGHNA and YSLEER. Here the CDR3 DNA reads TGCGCCAGCAGCCAAGGGGGCAGCGGTCGGAGGCAGTACTTC. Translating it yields CASSQGGSGRRQYF.